The clone carrying this T cell receptor beta chain was seen ten or more times. These data originate in a study of T cells in Graves' hyperthyroidism and ophthalmopathy. Study background: Peripheral blood sampling occurred at initial diagnosis, before any treatment.

RNA transcripts gave rise to amplified TCR beta CDR3 regions. The TCR CDR3 was amplified in a first-round RT-PCR using the HTBI primer set. A single record per CDR3 protein comes from TCRdb applying MiXCR to the multiplex PCR reads. This sample has approximately 260,000 distinct CDR3 sequences, with 13% to 15% found just once. Among the patients, aged 18 to 65, hyperthyroidism was newly diagnosed and had lasted under 2 months. The CDR3 spans 14 residues. Looked up from germline, CDR1 is DFQATT and CDR2 is SNEGSKA (reference sequence). Trimming took 2 bases from V and 7 from J, leaving 14 bases between them.

The chain uses TRBV20-1 and TRBJ2-2, with D perhaps TRBD2 (5 bases). The sequencing input was blood. The receptor was isolated from a woman aged 45-60 years with Graves' hyperthyroidism that later progressed to Graves' ophthalmopathy. The CDR3 sequence is CSARIGRELGELFF. The CDR3 bases are TGCAGTGCTAGAATAGGACGGGAACTCGGGGAGCTGTTTTTT.